The clone carrying this T cell receptor beta chain occurred a few times. Its antigen is unknown. This CDR3 is built from 15 residues. Germline CDR1 DFQATT, CDR2 SNEGSKA (reference sequence). The junction had 7 bases not matched to a gene; V was cut back by 1 base and J by 4 bases. This sample is drawn from a study of identical twins. Findings and caveats of the study: Analyses of zero insertions could be partly confounded by invariant MAIT and iNKT cells. A lower insertion count was a feature of abundant cord blood beta clonotypes, with no such feature in memory repertoires.

TCRdb re-derived calls from the 5' RACE reads in MiXCR, one entry per CDR3 protein. The sample includes 650,000 to 750,000 distinct CDR3 sequences, around 20% seen only once; the top ten take about 4.5%. These data were also filed under a second study, of T cells expressing NK-cell markers.

This clonotype was obtained from a woman between 18 and 30 years old in good health. The sample was PBMCs. The V call is TRBV20-1, the J call TRBJ2-7, with 10 nucleotides matching TRBD2. The CDR3 is CSARVPGTSAYEQYF. CDR3 sequence (DNA): TGCAGTGCTAGAGTTCCCGGGACTAGCGCATACGAGCAGTACTTC.